This T cell receptor beta chain was identified in a study of blood T cell repertoires in COVID-19 (dated by TCRdb to about 2020). Regarding the research as a whole: Samples covering the acute and convalescent phases of COVID-19 were provided by collaborators in the United States, Italy and Spain. The prospective study material was composed of cDNA or gDNA derived from T cells, B-cell-depleted T cells, or PBMCs. Subjects who had been exposed to COVID-19, were actively infected with it, or had recovered from it provided the deeply sampled blood TCRbeta repertoires that made up the dataset. The repertoires were released in a freely available public database meant as a resource for research on the immune response to SARS-CoV-2. The samples were drawn from two sources: the first 160 participants of the ongoing ImmuneRACE study, and 1,254 subjects contributed by 6 global collaborators. Nearly every sample came with metadata listing a de-identified subject ID, COVID-19 status, age in years and sex. Where available, HLA class I and class II types were obtained from metadata supplied by the sample provider rather than from assay-based typing.

The research as a whole found: How much clinical and demographic metadata was included differed by source and by participant, and the metadata was provided uncurated.

TCRbeta CDR3 regions were amplified from genomic DNA using the immunoSEQ Assay, a bias-controlled multiplex PCR. In the authors' own workflow: Nucleated cell counts per sample were estimated from amplification of reference gene primers within the assay. To quantify the absolute abundance of each unique TCRbeta CDR3 rearrangement, sequence reads were collapsed and filtered. Productive Simpson clonality was computed per sample as the square root of Simpson's diversity index over productive rearrangements. Sourced from immuneACCESS, this table was stored by TCRdb with only in-frame sequences that have V and J called. A share of the clones is absent; for the studies checked, an unresolved V gene accounts for under half, and the remainder has no known explanation. That table furnishes V, J and clone size, whereas the DNA furnished D and trimming. The sample table lists approximately 82,000 clones, 70% to 90% of them with a count of one. The leading ten clones occupy about an eighth of the sample.

Each collaborating institution followed its own protocols to collect whole blood in K2EDTA tubes. For TCRbeta analysis, collaborators shipped samples as frozen whole blood, isolated PBMCs, or DNA extracted from either of those sample types. Regarding this clone: Its antigen is not yet known. Per-base qualities were not stored, and no clone one base away is much larger.

This receptor was obtained from a woman in her 70s with active or convalescent COVID-19. The sample was peripheral blood.

The CDR3 protein: CASSLQGFKNIQYF. The DNA sequence is as follows: TGCGCCAGCAGCTTACAGGGATTCAAAAACATTCAGTACTTC. This chain joins TRBV5-1 to TRBJ2-4; D gene: possibly TRBD1, on 6 matching bases. The CDR3 contains 14 residues, cysteine and phenylalanine counted. This entry keeps only the CDR3 DNA: 42 bases, framed from base 1. The CDR1 and CDR2 encoded by the germline V gene are SGHRS and YFSETQ. V sheds 2 bases and J sheds 3 bases, leaving 9 bases between their ends.